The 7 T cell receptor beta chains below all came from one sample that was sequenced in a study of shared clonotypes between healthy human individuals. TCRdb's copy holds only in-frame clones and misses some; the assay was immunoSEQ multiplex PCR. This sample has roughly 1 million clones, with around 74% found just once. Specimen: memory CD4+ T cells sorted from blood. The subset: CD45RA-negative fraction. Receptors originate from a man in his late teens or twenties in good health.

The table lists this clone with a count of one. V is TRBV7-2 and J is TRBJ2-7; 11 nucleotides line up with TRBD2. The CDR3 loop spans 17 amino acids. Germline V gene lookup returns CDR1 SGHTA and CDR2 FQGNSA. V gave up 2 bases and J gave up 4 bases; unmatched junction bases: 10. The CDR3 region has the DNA TGTGCCAGCAGCTTATCAACCGGGACTAGCGGAAAGTACGAGCAGTACTTC. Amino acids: CASSLSTGTSGKYEQYF. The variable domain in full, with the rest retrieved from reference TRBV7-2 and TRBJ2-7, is GAGVSQSPSNKVTEKGKDVELRCDPISGHTALYWYRQSLGQGLEFLIYFQGNSAPDKSGLPSDRFSAERTGGSVSTLTIQRTQQEDSAVYLCASSLSTGTSGKYEQYFGPGTRLTVT.

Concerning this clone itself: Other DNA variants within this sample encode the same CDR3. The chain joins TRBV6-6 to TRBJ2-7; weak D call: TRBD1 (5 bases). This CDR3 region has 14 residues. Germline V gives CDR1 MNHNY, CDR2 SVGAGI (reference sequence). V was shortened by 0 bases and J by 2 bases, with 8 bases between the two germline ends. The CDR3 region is CASSYSAGPYEQYF. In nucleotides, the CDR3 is TGTGCCAGCAGTTACTCGGCAGGGCCCTACGAGCAGTACTTC.

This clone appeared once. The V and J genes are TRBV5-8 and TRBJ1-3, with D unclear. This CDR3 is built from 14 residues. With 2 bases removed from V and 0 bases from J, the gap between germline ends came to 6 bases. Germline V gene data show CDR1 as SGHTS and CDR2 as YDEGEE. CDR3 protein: CASSFWNSGNTIYF. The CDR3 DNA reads TGTGCCAGCAGCTTCTGGAACTCTGGAAACACCATATATTTT. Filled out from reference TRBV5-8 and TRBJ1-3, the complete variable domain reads EAGVTQSPTHLIKTRGQQATLRCSPISGHTSVYWYQQALGLGLQFLLWYDEGEERNRGNFPPRFSGRQFPNYSSELNVNALELEDSALYLCASSFWNSGNTIYFGEGSWLTVV.

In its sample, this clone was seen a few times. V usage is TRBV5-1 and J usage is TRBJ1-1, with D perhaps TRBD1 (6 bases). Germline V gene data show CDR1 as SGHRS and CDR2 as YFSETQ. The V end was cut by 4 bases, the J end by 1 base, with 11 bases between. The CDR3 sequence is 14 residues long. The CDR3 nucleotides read TGCGCCAGCAGCAACGGACAGACGAACACTGAAGCTTTCTTT. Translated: CASSNGQTNTEAFF. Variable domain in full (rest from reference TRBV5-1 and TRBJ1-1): KAGVTQTPRYLIKTRGQQVTLSCSPISGHRSVSWYQQTPGQGLQFLFEYFSETQRNKGNFPGRFSGRQFSNSRSEMNVSTLELGDSALYLCASSNGQTNTEAFFGQGTRLTVV.

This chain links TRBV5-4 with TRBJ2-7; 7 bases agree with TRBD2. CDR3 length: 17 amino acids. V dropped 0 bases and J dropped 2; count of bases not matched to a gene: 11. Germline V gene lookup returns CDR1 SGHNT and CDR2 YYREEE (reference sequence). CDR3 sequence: CASSLGGLAGPPYEQYF. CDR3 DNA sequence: TGTGCCAGCAGCTTGGGGGGATTAGCGGGTCCCCCCTACGAGCAGTACTTC.

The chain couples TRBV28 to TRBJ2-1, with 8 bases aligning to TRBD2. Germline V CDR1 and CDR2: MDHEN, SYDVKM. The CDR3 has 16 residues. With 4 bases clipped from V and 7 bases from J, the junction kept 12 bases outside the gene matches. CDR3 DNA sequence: TGTGCCAGCAGTTCACTGAATGGCGGGGGGAGAAATGAGCAGTTCTTC. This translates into CASSSLNGGGRNEQFF.

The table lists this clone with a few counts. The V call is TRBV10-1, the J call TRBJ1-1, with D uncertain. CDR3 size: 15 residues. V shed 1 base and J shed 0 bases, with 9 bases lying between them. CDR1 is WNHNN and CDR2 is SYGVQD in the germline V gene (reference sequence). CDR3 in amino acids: CASSEYQQMNTEAFF. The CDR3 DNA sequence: TGCGCCAGCAGTGAGTACCAACAGATGAACACTGAAGCTTTCTTT.